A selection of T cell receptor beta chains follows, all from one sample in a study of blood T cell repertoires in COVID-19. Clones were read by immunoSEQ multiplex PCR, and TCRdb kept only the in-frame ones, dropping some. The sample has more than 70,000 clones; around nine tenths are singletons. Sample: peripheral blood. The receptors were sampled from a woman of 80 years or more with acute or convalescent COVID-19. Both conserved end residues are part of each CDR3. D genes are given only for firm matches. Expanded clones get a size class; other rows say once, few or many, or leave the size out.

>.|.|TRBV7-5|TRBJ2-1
TGTGCCAGAAGCTTAGCGCGTAGTCAAGCGAACAATGAGCAGTTCTTC
CARSLARSQANNEQFF
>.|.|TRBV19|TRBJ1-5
TGTGCCAGTAGTAAACAGGGACGGAGCAATCAGCCCCAGCATTTT
CASSKQGRSNQPQHF
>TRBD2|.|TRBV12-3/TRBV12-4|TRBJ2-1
TGTGCCAGCAGACCCGGGACTAGCAATGAGCAGTTCTTC
CASRPGTSNEQFF
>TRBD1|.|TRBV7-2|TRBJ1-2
TGTGCCAGCACCCAGGGGGCCGGGGCCTATGGCTACACCTTC
CASTQGAGAYGYTF
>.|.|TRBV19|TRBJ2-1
TGTGCCAGTAGTATCGCCAGCCCGACTAGTAACGGAGAGCAGTTCTTC
CASSIASPTSNGEQFF
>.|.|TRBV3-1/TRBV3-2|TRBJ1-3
TGTGCCATCGGAGCTGGAAACACCATATATTTT
CAIGAGNTIYF
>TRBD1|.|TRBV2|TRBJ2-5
TGTGCCAGCAGTGCTAGGACAGGGGGCGCGGAGACCCAGTACTTC
CASSARTGGAETQYF
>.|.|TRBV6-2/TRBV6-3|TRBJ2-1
TGTGCCAGCAGTGGACAGTACAATGAGCAGTTCTTC
CASSGQYNEQFF
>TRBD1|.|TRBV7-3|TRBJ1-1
TGTGCCAGCAGCTCCGGGACAGGGTCGACTGAAGCTTTCTTT
CASSSGTGSTEAFF
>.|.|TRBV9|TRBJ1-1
TGTGCCAGCAGCGTAGGAAGGGGAAGGACTGAAGCTTTCTTT
CASSVGRGRTEAFF
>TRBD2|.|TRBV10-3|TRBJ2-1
TGTGCCATCAGTGAGCGGGGGGTCTTTTTGTTCTTC
CAISERGVFLFF
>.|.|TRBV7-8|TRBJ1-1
TGTGCCAGCAGCTTAGTTGTCAGTGGGCGCTCTGAAGCTTTCTTT
CASSLVVSGRSEAFF
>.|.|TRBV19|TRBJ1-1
TGTGCCAGTAGGGAGACAGCTAGGAACAGTGAAGCTTTCTTT
CASRETARNSEAFF
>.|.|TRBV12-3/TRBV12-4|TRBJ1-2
TGTGCCAGCAGTTTAAGATTCAGTGGCTACACCTTC
CASSLRFSGYTF
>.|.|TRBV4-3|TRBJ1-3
TGCGCCAGCAGCCAAGAAAATCTTTACAGGGCTACTGAACGAAACACCATATATTTT
CASSQENLYRATERNTIYF
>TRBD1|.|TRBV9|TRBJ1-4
TGTGCCAGCAGCGGACAGGGGGCGTATGAAAAACTGTTTTTT
CASSGQGAYEKLFF
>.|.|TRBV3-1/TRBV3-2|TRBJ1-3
TGTGCCAGCAGCCAAAACACAGGGCTCTCTGGAAACACCATATATTTT
CASSQNTGLSGNTIYF
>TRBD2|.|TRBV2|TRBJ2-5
TGTGCCAGCAGGGCCCTAGCGGGGCCCCAAGAGACCCAGTACTTC
CASRALAGPQETQYF
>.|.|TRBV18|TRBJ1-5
TGTGCCAGCTCACCAAAAGGACAGATAAATCAGCCCCAGCATTTT
CASSPKGQINQPQHF
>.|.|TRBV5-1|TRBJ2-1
TGCGCCAGCAGAGAAGCGGAGGGTGAGCAGTTCTTC
CASREAEGEQFF
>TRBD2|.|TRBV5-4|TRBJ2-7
TGTGCCAGCAGCTTGCCGGACAGGGGACTAGCGGGAGGCAGCGAGCAGTACTTC
CASSLPDRGLAGGSEQYF
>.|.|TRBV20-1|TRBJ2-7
TGCAGTGCTAGCGGGAATGCCGAGCAGTACTTC
CSASGNAEQYF
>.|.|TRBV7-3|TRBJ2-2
TGTGCCAGCAGCTTATATCGTTCAGCGGCTGCGAACACCGGGGAGCTGTTTTTT
CASSLYRSAAANTGELFF
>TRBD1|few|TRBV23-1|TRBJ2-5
TGCGCCAGCAGTCAGTCTGGGACAGGGGGCAACCAAGAGACCCAGTACTTC
CASSQSGTGGNQETQYF
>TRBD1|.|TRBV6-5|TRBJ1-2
TGTGCCAGCAGTTACGACACCGGGACAGGCTATGGCTACACCTTC
CASSYDTGTGYGYTF
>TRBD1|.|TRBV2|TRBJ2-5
TGTGCCAGCAGGACCGTCTCTGACAGGGCGGAGACCCAGTACTTC
CASRTVSDRAETQYF
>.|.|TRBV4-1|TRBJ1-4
TGCGCCAGCCGCGGGAACCGGGAAAAACTGTTTTTT
CASRGNREKLFF
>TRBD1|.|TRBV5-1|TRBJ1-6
TGCGCCAGCAGCTTGACTTCGGACAGGGGCAATTCACCCCTCCACTTT
CASSLTSDRGNSPLHF
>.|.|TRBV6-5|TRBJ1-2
TGTGCCAGCGGACAGACTTCTCTTTATGGCTACACCTTC
CASGQTSLYGYTF
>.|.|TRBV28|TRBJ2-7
TGTGCCAGCAGTTTATTAGGGGCCGAGCAGTACTTC
CASSLLGAEQYF
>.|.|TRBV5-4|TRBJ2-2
TGTGCCAGCAGCCCGTGGACTTACAACCCCGGGGAGCTGTTTTTT
CASSPWTYNPGELFF
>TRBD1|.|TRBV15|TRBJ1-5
TGTGCCACCACCCCAACGCTTGACAGGGCTGGGTGGAATCAGCCCCAGCATTTT
CATTPTLDRAGWNQPQHF
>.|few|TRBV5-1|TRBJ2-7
TGCGCCAGCAGGGTGACAGAACCCTACGAGCAGTACTTC
CASRVTEPYEQYF
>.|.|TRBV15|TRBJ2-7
TGTGCCACCAGCAGAGAGCAGTTGGTAACCTACGAGCAGTACTTC
CATSREQLVTYEQYF
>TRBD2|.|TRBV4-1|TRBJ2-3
TGCGCCAGCAGCCAGGTAGCGGGAGCTACCACAGATACGCAGTATTTT
CASSQVAGATTDTQYF
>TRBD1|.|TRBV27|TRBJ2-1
TGTGCCAGCGTGGGGGACAGCGCACTTAGCTCCTACAATGAGCAGTTCTTC
CASVGDSALSSYNEQFF
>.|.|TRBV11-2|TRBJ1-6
TGTGCCAGCAGCTTAAACCAGGGGAATCAGTCACCCCTCCACTTT
CASSLNQGNQSPLHF
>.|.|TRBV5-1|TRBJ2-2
TGCGCCAGCAGCCCAAAAGTCCTAGCCCAGTTGAACACCGGGGAGCTGTTTTTT
CASSPKVLAQLNTGELFF
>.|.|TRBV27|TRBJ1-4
TGTGCCAGCAGTACAAGGGGCGGTGAAAAACTGTTTTTT
CASSTRGGEKLFF
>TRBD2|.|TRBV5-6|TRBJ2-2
TGTGCCAGCAGCTGGGGACTAGCGGATAACACCGGGGAGCTGTTTTTT
CASSWGLADNTGELFF
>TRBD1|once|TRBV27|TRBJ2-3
TGTGCCAGCAGTTTAATGGACAGGGATACGCAGTATTTT
CASSLMDRDTQYF
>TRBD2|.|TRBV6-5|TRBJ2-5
TGTGCCGCCCGCCCGGGGGGGCCAGGAGAGACCCAGTACTTC
CAARPGGPGETQYF
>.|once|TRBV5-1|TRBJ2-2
TGCGCCAGCAGCTTTGGGCCCGTCGGGGAGCTGTTTTTT
CASSFGPVGELFF
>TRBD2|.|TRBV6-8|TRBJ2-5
TGTGCCAGCAGTCCCTGTCTAAGCGGGAGTGGGGAGACCCAGTACTTC
CASSPCLSGSGETQYF
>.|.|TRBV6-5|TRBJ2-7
TGTGCCAGCAGTTACGGGCCTAGCGTTACCTACGAGCAGTACTTC
CASSYGPSVTYEQYF
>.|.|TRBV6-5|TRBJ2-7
TGTGCCAGCAGCTCGGGTCGGGTCGAGCAGTACTTC
CASSSGRVEQYF
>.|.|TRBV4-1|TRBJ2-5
TGCGCCAGCAGCCTCTTCCCTAGACAAGAGACCCAGTACTTC
CASSLFPRQETQYF
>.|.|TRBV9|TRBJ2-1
TGTGCCAGCAGTAGACAGGCGATATACAATGAGCAGTTCTTC
CASSRQAIYNEQFF
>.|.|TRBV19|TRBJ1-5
TGTGCCAGTAGTATAGAGGCAGGGCCCAATCAGCCCCAGCATTTT
CASSIEAGPNQPQHF
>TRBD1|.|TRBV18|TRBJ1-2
TGTGCCAGCTCACCGGACAGGGAGGGTTACACCTTC
CASSPDREGYTF
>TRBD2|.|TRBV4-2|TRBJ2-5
TGTGCCAGCAGCCAAGTCGCTAGCGGGGGGCTGGAGACCCAGTACTTC
CASSQVASGGLETQYF
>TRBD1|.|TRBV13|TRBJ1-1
TGTGCCAGCAGCACCAGGGGGATGGCTCCTGAAGCTTTCTTT
CASSTRGMAPEAFF
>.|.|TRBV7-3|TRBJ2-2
TGTGCCAGCAGCTTAGGGACTCTTGCCGGGGAGCTGTTTTTT
CASSLGTLAGELFF
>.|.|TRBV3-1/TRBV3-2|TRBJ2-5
TGTGCCAGCAGCCAAACAAGTAAAGAGACCCAGTACTTC
CASSQTSKETQYF
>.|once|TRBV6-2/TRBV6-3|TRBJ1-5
TGTGCCAGCAGTTTCGCAGGGGTTGTGAGCAATCAGCCCCAGCATTTT
CASSFAGVVSNQPQHF
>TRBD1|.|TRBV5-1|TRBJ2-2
TGCGCCAGCAGCAGGGACAGGGAGACCGGGGAGCTGTTTTTT
CASSRDRETGELFF
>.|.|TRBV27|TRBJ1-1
TGTGCCAGCAGTTTCCAGGGGCTCAACACTGAAGCTTTCTTT
CASSFQGLNTEAFF
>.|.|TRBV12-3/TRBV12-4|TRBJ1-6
TGTGCCAGCCAGACGGGGGGTAATTCACCCCTCCACTTT
CASQTGGNSPLHF